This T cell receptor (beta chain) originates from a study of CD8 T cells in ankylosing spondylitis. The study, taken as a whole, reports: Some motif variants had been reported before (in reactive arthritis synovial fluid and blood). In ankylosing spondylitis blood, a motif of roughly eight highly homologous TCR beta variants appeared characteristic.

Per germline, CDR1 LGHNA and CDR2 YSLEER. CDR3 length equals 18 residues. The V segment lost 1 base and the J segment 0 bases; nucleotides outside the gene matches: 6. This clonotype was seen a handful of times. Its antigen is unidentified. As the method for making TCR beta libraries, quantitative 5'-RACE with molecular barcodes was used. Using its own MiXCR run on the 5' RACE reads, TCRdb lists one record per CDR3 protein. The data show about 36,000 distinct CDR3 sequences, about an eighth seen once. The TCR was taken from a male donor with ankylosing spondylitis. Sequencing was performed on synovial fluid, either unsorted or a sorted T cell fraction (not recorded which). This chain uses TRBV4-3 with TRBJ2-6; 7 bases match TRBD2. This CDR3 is CASSQGSGRASGANVLTF. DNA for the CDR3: TGCGCCAGCAGCCAAGGTTCAGGGAGGGCCTCTGGGGCCAACGTCCTGACTTTC.